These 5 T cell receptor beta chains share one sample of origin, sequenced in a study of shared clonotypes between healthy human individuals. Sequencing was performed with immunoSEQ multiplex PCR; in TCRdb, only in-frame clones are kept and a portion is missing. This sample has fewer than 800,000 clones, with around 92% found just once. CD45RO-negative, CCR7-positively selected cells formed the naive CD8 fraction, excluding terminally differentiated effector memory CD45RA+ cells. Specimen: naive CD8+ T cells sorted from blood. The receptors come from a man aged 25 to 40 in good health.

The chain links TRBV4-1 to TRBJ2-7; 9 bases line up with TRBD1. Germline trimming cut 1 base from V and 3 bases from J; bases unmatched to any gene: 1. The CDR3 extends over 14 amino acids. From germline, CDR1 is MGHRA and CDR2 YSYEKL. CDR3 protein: CASSQGQGDYEQYF. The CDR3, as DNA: TGCGCCAGCAGCCAAGGACAGGGGGACTACGAGCAGTACTTC.

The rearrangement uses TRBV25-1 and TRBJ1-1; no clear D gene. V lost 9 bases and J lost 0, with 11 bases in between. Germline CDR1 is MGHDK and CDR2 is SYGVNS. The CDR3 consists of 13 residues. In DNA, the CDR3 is TGTGCCAGTATTACAGACATGAACACTGAAGCTTTCTTT. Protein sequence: CASITDMNTEAFF. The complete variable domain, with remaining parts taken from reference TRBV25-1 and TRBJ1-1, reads EADIYQTPRYLVIGTGKKITLECSQTMGHDKMYWYQQDPGMELHLIHYSYGVNSTEKGDLSSESTVSRIRTEHFPLTLESARPSHTSQYLCASITDMNTEAFFGQGTRLTVV.

Here the CDR3 reads CASSGQVTYEQYF. The CDR3 DNA sequence: TGTGCCAGCAGCGGACAGGTCACCTACGAGCAGTACTTC. The V call is TRBV7-9, the J call TRBJ2-7; 7 bases match TRBD1. Germline V gene data show CDR1 as SEHNR and CDR2 as FQNEAQ (reference sequence). The CDR3 totals 13 residues. The junction had 3 bases not matched to a gene; V was cut back by 5 bases and J by 2 bases.

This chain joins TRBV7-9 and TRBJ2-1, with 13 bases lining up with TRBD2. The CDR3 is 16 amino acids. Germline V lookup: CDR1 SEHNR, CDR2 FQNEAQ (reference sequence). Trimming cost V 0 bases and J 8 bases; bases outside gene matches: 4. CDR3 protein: CASSLAGTSGIYEQFF. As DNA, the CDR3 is TGTGCCAGCAGCTTAGCCGGGACTAGCGGGATATATGAGCAGTTCTTC.

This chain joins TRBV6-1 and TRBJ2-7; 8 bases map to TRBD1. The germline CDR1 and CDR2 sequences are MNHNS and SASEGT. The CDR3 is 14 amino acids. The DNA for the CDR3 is TGTGCGTCCTGGCGGGACAGGAATATGAACGAGCAGTACTTC. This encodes CASWRDRNMNEQYF.